The sequence of this T cell receptor beta chain was determined in a study of blood T cell repertoires in COVID-19. Study summary: Researchers got acute and convalescent COVID-19 samples from the United States, Italy and Spain. Sources were T cells, B-cell-depleted T cells, or PBMCs; the material itself was cDNA or gDNA.

Sequenced by immunoSEQ multiplex PCR; TCRdb stores in-frame clones only, minus some. This sample has tens of thousands of clones; almost 90% occur once, and the top ten carry 7.5% to 8.5%. The CDR3 contains 16 residues. The rearrangement joins TRBV21-1 to TRBJ1-6. TRBV21-1 is deemed a pseudogene. The sequencing input was peripheral blood. The receptor comes from a man between 60 and 75 years old with active COVID-19. CDR3 region: CASSKVRGRSDSPLHF. Written as DNA, the CDR3 is TGTGCCAGCAGCAAAGTAAGAGGGAGATCGGATTCACCCCTCCACTTT.